This TCR beta chain is from a study of blood T cell repertoires in COVID-19. Study context: The samples span acute and convalescent COVID-19 from the United States, Italy and Spain. PBMCs, B-cell-depleted T cells, or T cells were the source of the cDNA or gDNA that made up the material.

In the original workflow: Estimates of nucleated cell counts were drawn from the amplification of reference gene primers. Only in-frame clones appear in the TCRdb table, and some are missing; sequencing was by immunoSEQ multiplex PCR. V and J calls and clone size come straight from that table; D and trimming were deduced from the DNA. The table includes hundreds of thousands of clones, approximately 83% detected once. This clone was seen once. Trimming removed 0 bases from V and 4 bases from J, with 16 bases in between. This CDR3 is built from 16 residues. Per the germline V gene, CDR1 is SGHRS and CDR2 is YFSETQ.

Sequencing input: peripheral blood. The chain employs TRBV5-1 and TRBJ1-1; D is possibly TRBD1 (6 bases). This sequence was found in an elderly man with acute or convalescent COVID-19. CDR3 region: CASSLVVRGAFTEAFF. CDR3 sequence (DNA): TGCGCCAGCAGCTTGGTGGTTCGGGGGGCTTTCACTGAAGCTTTCTTT.